The T cell receptor (beta chain) described here comes from a study of T cell repertoires in cytomegalovirus infection. Across the study: CMV infection together with matching HLA type was indicated by public TCR beta signatures.

One entry per CDR3 protein results from TCRdb running MiXCR on the reads. Of tens of thousands of distinct CDR3 sequences in the sample, about 30% are singletons; the top ten hold 59%. This clonotype was counted a few times. Antigen specificity is unknown. Germline loops: CDR1 MNHEY, CDR2 SMNVEV (reference sequence). The junction had 10 bases not matched to a gene; V was cut back by 2 bases and J by 0 bases. The CDR3 runs 18 residues. The chain carries TRBV27 and TRBJ2-1; 7 bases match TRBD1. The sample in question was CD8+ T cells from cultured PBMCs, obtained from culture after CMV antigen stimulation. The clonotype originates from a human donor in good health (CMV status not recorded). Some clones in this sample may be carry-over from other donors' samples. CDR3: CASSLPFGQASSYNEQFF. Here the CDR3 DNA reads TGTGCCAGCAGTTTACCCTTTGGACAGGCGAGCTCCTACAATGAGCAGTTCTTC.